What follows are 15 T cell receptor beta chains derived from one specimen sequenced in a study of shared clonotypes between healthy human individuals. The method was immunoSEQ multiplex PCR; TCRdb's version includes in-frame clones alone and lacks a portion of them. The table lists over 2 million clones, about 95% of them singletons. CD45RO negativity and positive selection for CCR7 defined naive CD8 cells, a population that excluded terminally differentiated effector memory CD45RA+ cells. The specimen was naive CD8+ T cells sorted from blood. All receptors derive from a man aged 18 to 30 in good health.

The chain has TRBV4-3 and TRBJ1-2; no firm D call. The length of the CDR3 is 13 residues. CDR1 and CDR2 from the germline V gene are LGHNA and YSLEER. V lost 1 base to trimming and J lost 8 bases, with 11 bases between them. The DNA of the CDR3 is TGCGCCAGCAGCCAAGTAGGGATGGACGGCTACACCTTC. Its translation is CASSQVGMDGYTF.

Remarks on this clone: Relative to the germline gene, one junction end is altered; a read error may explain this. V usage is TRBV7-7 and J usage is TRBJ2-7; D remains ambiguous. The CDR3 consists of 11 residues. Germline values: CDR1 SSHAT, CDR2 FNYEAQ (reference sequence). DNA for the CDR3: TGTGCTAGCAGCTCCGGATCCGAGCAGTACTTC. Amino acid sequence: CASSSGSEQYF.

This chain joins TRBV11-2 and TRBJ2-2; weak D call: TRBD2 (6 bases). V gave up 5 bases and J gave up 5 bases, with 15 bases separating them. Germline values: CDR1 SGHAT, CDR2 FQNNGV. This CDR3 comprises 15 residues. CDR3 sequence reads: CASSISGVGTGELFF. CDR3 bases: TGTGCCAGCAGCATTAGCGGCGTTGGGACCGGGGAGCTGTTTTTT.

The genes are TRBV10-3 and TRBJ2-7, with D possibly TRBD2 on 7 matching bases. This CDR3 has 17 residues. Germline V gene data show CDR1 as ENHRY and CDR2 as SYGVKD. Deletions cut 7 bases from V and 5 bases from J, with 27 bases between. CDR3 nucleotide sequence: TGTGCCATCACCGGGGGGTCAGGGGAGCGACCTCGGAACGAGCAGTACTTC. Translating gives CAITGGSGERPRNEQYF.

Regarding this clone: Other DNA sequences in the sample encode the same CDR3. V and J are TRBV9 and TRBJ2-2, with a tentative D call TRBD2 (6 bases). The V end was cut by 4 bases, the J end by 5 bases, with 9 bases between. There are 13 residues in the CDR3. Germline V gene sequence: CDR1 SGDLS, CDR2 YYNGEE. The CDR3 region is CASSLGGTGELFF. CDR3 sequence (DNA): TGTGCCAGCAGCCTCGGAGGGACCGGGGAGCTGTTTTTT.

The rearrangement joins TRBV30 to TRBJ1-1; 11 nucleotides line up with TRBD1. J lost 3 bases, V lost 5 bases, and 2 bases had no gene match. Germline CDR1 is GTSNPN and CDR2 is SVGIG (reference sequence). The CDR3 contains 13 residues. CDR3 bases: TGTGCCTGGGGGACAGGGGGAGACACTGAAGCTTTCTTT. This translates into CAWGTGGDTEAFF.

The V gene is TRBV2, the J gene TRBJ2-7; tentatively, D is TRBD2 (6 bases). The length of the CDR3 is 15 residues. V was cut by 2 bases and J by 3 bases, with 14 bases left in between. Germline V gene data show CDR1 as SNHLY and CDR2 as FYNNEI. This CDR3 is CASSESRRDDYEQYF. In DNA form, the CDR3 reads TGTGCCAGCAGTGAAAGCAGGAGGGACGACTACGAGCAGTACTTC.

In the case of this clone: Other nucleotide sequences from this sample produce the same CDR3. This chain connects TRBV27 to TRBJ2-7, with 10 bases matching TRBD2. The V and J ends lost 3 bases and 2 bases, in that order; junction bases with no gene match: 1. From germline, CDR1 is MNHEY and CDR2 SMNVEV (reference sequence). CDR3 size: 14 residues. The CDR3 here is CASSFSGGAYEQYF. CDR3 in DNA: TGTGCCAGCAGTTTCAGCGGGGGGGCCTACGAGCAGTACTTC.

The CDR3 protein is CASSQIISGGWEPQETQYF. CDR3 DNA: TGCGCCAGCAGCCAAATAATCTCCGGTGGCTGGGAACCTCAAGAGACCCAGTACTTC. The rearrangement links TRBV4-1 to TRBJ2-5; D remains unclear. Germline V gene lookup returns CDR1 MGHRA and CDR2 YSYEKL. The V end was cut by 2 bases, the J end by 2 bases, with 24 bases between. The CDR3 has 19 residues.

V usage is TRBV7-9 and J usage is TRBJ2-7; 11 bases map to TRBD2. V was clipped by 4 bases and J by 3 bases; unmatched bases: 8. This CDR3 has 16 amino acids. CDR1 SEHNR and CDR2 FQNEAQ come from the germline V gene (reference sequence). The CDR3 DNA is TGTGCCAGCAGCTCCGAAGGGGGGACTAGCGGCTACGAGCAGTACTTC. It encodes CASSSEGGTSGYEQYF.

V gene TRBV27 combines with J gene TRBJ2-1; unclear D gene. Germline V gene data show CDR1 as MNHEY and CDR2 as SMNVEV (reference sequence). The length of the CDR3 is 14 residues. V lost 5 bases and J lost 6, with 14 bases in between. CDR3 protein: CASSPTWPPNEQFF. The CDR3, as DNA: TGTGCCAGCAGTCCCACGTGGCCTCCCAATGAGCAGTTCTTC.

CDR3 residues: CSVEGSEYGYTF. The CDR3 nucleotides read TGCAGCGTTGAAGGTTCAGAGTATGGCTACACCTTC. This sequence joins TRBV29-1 and TRBJ1-2; D not resolved. Between the trimmed V and J ends, which lost 1 base and 5 bases, there was a span of 8 bases. Looked up from germline, CDR1 is SQVTM and CDR2 is ANQGSEA. The CDR3 has 12 amino acids.

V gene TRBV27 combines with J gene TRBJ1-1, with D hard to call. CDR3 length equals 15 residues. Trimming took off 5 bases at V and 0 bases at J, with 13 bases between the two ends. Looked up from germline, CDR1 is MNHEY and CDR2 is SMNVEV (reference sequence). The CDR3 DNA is TGTGCCAGCAGTGCGGAGACCGGAATGAACACTGAAGCTTTCTTT. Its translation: CASSAETGMNTEAFF.

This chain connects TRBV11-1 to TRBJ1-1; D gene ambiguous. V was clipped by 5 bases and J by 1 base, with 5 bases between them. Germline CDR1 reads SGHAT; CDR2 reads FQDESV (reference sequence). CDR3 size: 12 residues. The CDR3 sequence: CASSVTNTEAFF. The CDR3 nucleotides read TGTGCCAGCAGCGTCACGAACACTGAAGCTTTCTTT.

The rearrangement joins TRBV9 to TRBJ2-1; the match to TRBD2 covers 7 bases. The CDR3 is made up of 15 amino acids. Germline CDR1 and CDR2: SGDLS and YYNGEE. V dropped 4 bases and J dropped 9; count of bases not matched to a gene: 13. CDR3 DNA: TGTGCCAGCAGCCAGAGGGGCGGACTAGACGGTGAGCAGTTCTTC. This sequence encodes CASSQRGGLDGEQFF.